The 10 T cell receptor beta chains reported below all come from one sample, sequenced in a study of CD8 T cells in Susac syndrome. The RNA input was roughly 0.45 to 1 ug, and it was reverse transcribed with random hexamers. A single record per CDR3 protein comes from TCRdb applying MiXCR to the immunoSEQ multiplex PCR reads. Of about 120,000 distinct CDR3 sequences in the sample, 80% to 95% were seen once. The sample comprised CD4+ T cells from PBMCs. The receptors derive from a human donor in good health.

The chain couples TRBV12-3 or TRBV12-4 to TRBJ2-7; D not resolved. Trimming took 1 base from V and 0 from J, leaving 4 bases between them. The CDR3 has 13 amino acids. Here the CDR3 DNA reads TGTGCCAGCAGTTTAGAGGGCTCCTACGAGCAGTACTTC. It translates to CASSLEGSYEQYF.

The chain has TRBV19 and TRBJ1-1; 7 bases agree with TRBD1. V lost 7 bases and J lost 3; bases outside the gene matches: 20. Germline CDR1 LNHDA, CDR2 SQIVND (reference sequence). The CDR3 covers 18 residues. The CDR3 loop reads CASIRENRGVGADTEAFF. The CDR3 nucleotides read TGTGCCAGTATAAGAGAAAACAGGGGCGTCGGGGCAGACACTGAAGCTTTCTTT.

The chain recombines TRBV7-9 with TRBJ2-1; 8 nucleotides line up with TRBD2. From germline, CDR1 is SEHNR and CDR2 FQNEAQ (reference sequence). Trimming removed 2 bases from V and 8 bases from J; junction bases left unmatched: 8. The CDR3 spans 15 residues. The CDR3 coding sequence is TGTGCCAGCAGCTTAAACGGGAGGGAGTGGGATGAGCAGTTCTTC. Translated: CASSLNGREWDEQFF.

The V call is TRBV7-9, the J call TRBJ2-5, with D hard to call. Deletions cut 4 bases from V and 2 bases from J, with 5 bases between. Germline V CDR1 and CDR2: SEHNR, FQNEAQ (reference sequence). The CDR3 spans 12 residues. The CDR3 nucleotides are TGTGCCAGCAGCTCCAGTCAAGAGACCCAGTACTTC. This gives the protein CASSSSQETQYF. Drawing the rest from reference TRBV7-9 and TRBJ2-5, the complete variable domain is DTGVSQNPRHKITKRGQNVTFRCDPISEHNRLYWYRQTLGQGPEFLTYFQNEAQLEKSRLLSDRFSAERPKGSFSTLEIQRTEQGDSAMYLCASSSSQETQYFGPGTRLLVL.

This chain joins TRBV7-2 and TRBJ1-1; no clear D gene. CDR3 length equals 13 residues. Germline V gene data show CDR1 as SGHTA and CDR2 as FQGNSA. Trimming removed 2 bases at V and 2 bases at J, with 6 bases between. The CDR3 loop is CASSLPSNTEAFF. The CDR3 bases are TGTGCCAGCAGCTTACCGTCCAACACTGAAGCTTTCTTT.

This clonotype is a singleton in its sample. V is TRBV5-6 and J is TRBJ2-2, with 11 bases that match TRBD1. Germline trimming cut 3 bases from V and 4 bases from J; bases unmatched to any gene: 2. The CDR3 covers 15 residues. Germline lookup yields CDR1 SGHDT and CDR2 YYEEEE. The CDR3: CASSWDRGSTGELFF. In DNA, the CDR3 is TGTGCCAGCAGCTGGGACAGGGGGAGCACCGGGGAGCTGTTTTTT.

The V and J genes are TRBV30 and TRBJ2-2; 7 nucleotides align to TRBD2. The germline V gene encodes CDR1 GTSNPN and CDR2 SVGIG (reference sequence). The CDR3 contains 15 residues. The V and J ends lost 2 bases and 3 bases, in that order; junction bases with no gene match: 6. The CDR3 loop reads CAWSFGLVDTGELFF. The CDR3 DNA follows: TGTGCCTGGAGTTTCGGACTAGTGGACACCGGGGAGCTGTTTTTT.

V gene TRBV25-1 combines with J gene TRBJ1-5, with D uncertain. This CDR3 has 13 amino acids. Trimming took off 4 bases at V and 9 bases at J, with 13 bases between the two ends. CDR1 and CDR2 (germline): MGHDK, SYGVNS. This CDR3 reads CASSGLSDGPQHF. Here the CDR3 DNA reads TGTGCCAGCAGTGGGCTGAGTGATGGGCCCCAGCATTTT.

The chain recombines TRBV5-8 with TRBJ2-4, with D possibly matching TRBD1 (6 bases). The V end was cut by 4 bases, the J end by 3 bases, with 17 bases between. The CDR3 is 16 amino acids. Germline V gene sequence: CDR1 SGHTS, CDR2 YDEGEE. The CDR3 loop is CASSLGGRGGKNIQYF. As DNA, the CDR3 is TGTGCCAGCAGCCTCGGCGGCAGGGGTGGCAAAAACATTCAGTACTTC.

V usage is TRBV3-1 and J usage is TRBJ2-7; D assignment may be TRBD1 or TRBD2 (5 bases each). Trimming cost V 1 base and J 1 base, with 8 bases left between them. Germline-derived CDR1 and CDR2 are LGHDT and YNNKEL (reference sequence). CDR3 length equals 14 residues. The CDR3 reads CASSQVRESYEQYF. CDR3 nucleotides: TGTGCCAGCAGCCAAGTCAGGGAGTCCTACGAGCAGTACTTC.